Below are 21 T cell receptor beta chains sequenced from a single sample in a study of blood T cell repertoires in COVID-19. Measured with immunoSEQ multiplex PCR; TCRdb has only the in-frame clones, and not every one. The sample holds approximately 330,000 clones, about nine tenths seen once. The sample was peripheral blood. Receptors were obtained from a man aged 30 to 39 with COVID-19, enrolled during active disease.

The chain links TRBV11-2 to TRBJ2-1; 7 nucleotides line up with TRBD1. The CDR3 runs 16 residues. The J segment lost 0 bases and the V segment lost 5 bases, leaving 7 bases of the junction unmatched. Germline CDR1 is SGHAT and CDR2 is FQNNGV. The CDR3 loop reads CASSPRQGSSYNEQFF. The CDR3 nucleotides are TGTGCCAGCAGCCCTAGACAGGGAAGCTCCTACAATGAGCAGTTCTTC.

The gene calls are TRBV3-1 (or the pseudogene TRBV3-2) and TRBJ2-1; D may be TRBD2 (6 bases). Trimming removed 0 bases at V and 0 bases at J, with 15 bases between. Germline V gene sequence: CDR1 LGHDT, CDR2 YNNKEL (reference sequence). There are 18 residues in the CDR3. CDR3 protein: CASSQDAGRIPSYNEQFF. The CDR3 DNA reads TGTGCCAGCAGCCAAGACGCGGGGAGAATACCCTCCTACAATGAGCAGTTCTTC.

The V call is TRBV18, the J call TRBJ1-5; unclear D gene. The CDR3 has 16 amino acids. From germline, CDR1 is KGHSH and CDR2 LQKENI. V was cut by 3 bases and J by 2 bases, with 14 bases left in between. CDR3 loop: CASSPPGLQGNQPQHF. In DNA form, the CDR3 reads TGTGCCAGCTCACCCCCGGGGTTACAAGGCAATCAGCCCCAGCATTTT.

This chain joins TRBV24-1 and TRBJ2-3, with 8 nucleotides matching TRBD1. J gave up 3 bases and V 4 bases, and 8 bases lay outside the gene matches. The CDR3 has 16 residues. Germline loops: CDR1 KGHDR, CDR2 SFDVKD. CDR3 loop: CATSDLGQGGTDTQYF. In DNA, the CDR3 is TGTGCCACCAGTGACCTTGGACAGGGCGGGACAGATACGCAGTATTTT.

The chain combines TRBV19 with TRBJ2-1; 15 bases line up with TRBD2. The CDR3 totals 15 residues. Germline CDR1 and CDR2: LNHDA and SQIVND (reference sequence). J was trimmed by 9 bases and V by 1 base; bases with no gene match: 1. The chain's CDR3 is CASSIGTSGGGEQFF. CDR3 in DNA: TGTGCCAGTAGTATAGGGACTAGCGGGGGGGGTGAGCAGTTCTTC.

The chain uses TRBV9 and TRBJ1-1; D not resolved. Trimming removed 5 bases from V and 4 bases from J, with 15 bases in between. This CDR3 region has 14 residues. From germline, CDR1 is SGDLS and CDR2 YYNGEE. CDR3 region: CASSEYEAGTEAFF. In DNA form, the CDR3 reads TGTGCCAGCAGTGAATACGAAGCGGGCACTGAAGCTTTCTTT. Drawing the rest from reference TRBV9 and TRBJ1-1, the complete variable domain is DSGVTQTPKHLITATGQRVTLRCSPRSGDLSVYWYQQSLDQGLQFLIQYYNGEERAKGNILERFSAQQFPDLHSELNLSSLELGDSALYFCASSEYEAGTEAFFGQGTRLTVV.

This chain links TRBV19 with TRBJ1-5; 10 bases are shared with TRBD1. The junction had 11 bases not matched to a gene; V was cut back by 2 bases and J by 7 bases. The CDR3 totals 17 residues. CDR1 is LNHDA, CDR2 SQIVND, per germline (reference sequence). The CDR3 is CASSIPGQGLGKQPQHF. For the CDR3, the DNA is TGTGCCAGTAGTATACCGGGACAGGGGCTGGGTAAGCAGCCCCAGCATTTT.

The chain has TRBV3-1 (or the pseudogene TRBV3-2) and TRBJ2-3; the match to TRBD2 covers 11 bases. The CDR3 is made up of 15 amino acids. Losses at the gene ends were 6 bases for V and 6 bases for J; bases not matched to a gene: 8. Germline values: CDR1 LGHDT, CDR2 YNNKEL (reference sequence). The CDR3 loop reads CASSHGASGGDTQYF. Written as DNA, the CDR3 is TGTGCCAGCAGTCACGGGGCTAGCGGGGGGGATACGCAGTATTTT.

The chain uses TRBV15 and TRBJ1-5, with 9 bases identical to TRBD1. CDR1 is LNHNV and CDR2 is YYDKDF in the germline V gene (reference sequence). The CDR3 sequence is 15 residues long. V lost 0 bases, J lost 6 bases, and 3 bases stayed unmatched. As DNA, the CDR3 is TGTGCCACCAGCAGAGATGTGGGACAGGGTCAGCCCCAGCATTTT. It codes for CATSRDVGQGQPQHF.

This chain uses TRBV7-3 with TRBJ2-3, with 7 bases matching TRBD1. After removal of 5 bases from V and 1 base from J, the junction contained 9 bases not matched to a gene. This CDR3 contains 16 residues. Germline lookup yields CDR1 SGHTA and CDR2 FQGTGA. The chain's CDR3 is CASSVDDRVRTDTQYF. The DNA of the CDR3 is TGTGCCAGCAGCGTAGATGACAGGGTTCGCACAGATACGCAGTATTTT.

The genes are TRBV12-3 or TRBV12-4 and TRBJ1-2; D may be TRBD1 (6 bases). With 2 bases removed from V and 8 bases from J, the gap between germline ends came to 12 bases. The CDR3 contains 13 residues. The CDR3: CASSLSNRAGYTF. The CDR3 nucleotides read TGTGCCAGCAGTTTATCGAACAGGGCCGGCTACACCTTC.

This clone was counted between two and nine times. The chain couples TRBV4-3 to TRBJ1-1; tentative D call: TRBD1 (5 bases). The CDR3 sequence is 15 residues long. V lost 0 bases, J lost 3 bases, and 11 bases lay in between. Germline V lookup: CDR1 LGHNA, CDR2 YSLEER. CDR3 protein: CASSQDRDPYTEAFF. CDR3 DNA sequence: TGCGCCAGCAGCCAAGACAGGGATCCTTACACTGAAGCTTTCTTT.

In its sample, this clone was seen once. J is TRBJ2-1 and V is TRBV5-1; TRBD1 matches 9 bases. Germline CDR1 and CDR2: SGHRS and YFSETQ. The CDR3 covers 17 residues. The J segment lost 1 base and the V segment lost 0 bases, leaving 5 bases of the junction unmatched. The CDR3 sequence: CASSLGWGTGSYNEQFF. CDR3 nucleotide sequence: TGCGCCAGCAGCTTGGGGTGGGGGACAGGGTCCTACAATGAGCAGTTCTTC.

V gene TRBV4-3 combines with J gene TRBJ2-1; weak D call: TRBD1 (5 bases). The CDR3 length is 17 residues. V was shortened by 1 base and J by 1 base, with 14 bases between the two germline ends. Germline CDR1 LGHNA, CDR2 YSLEER. The CDR3 protein is CASSQAFKQGSYNEQFF. CDR3 DNA sequence: TGCGCCAGCAGCCAAGCTTTTAAGCAGGGATCCTACAATGAGCAGTTCTTC.

The J gene is TRBJ2-7, the V gene TRBV30; 7 bases are a match to TRBD2. Per the germline V gene, CDR1 is GTSNPN and CDR2 is SVGIG (reference sequence). Trimming at V came to 8 bases and at J to 0 bases, leaving 7 bases not matched to a gene. The CDR3 loop spans 13 amino acids. As DNA, the CDR3 is TGTGCCCGATCGGGAGGTGTCTCCTACGAGCAGTACTTC. It encodes CARSGGVSYEQYF.

The chain is built from TRBV19 and TRBJ2-3; 11 bases align to TRBD1. J lost 5 bases, V lost 5 bases, and 15 bases had no gene match. Germline V gene lookup returns CDR1 LNHDA and CDR2 SQIVND (reference sequence). The CDR3 totals 18 residues. CDR3 DNA: TGTGCCAGTAGTTTCGGACAGGGGGCGACTTCATTGAGAGATACGCAGTATTTT. It is translated as CASSFGQGATSLRDTQYF.

The chain recombines TRBV7-8 with TRBJ1-6; 8 bases map to TRBD1. The CDR3 consists of 20 residues. V lost 4 bases and J lost 1; bases outside the gene matches: 15. The germline V gene encodes CDR1 SGHVS and CDR2 FQNEAQ. The CDR3, as DNA: TGTGCCAGCAGCTCGCGCAAACCGGACAGGGCCAGTTCCTATAATTCACCCCTCCACTTT. It codes for CASSSRKPDRASSYNSPLHF.

The J gene is TRBJ2-1, the V gene TRBV15; TRBD1 matches 9 bases. This CDR3 contains 15 residues. Germline V lookup: CDR1 LNHNV, CDR2 YYDKDF (reference sequence). The V segment lost 5 bases and the J segment 5 bases; nucleotides outside the gene matches: 7. The CDR3 sequence is CATSRGTGIDNEQFF. In DNA, the CDR3 is TGTGCCACCAGCCGGGGGACAGGGATCGACAATGAGCAGTTCTTC.

The rearrangement joins TRBV7-9 to TRBJ1-2; 10 bases are a match to TRBD1. From germline, CDR1 is SEHNR and CDR2 FQNEAQ (reference sequence). The V and J ends lost 4 bases and 2 bases, in that order; junction bases with no gene match: 10. The CDR3 runs to 17 residues. This CDR3 reads CASSSMPWTGGNYGYTF. CDR3 nucleotide sequence: TGTGCCAGCAGCTCCATGCCTTGGACAGGGGGGAACTATGGCTACACCTTC.

In this sample, this clone turned up once. The chain employs TRBV6-5 and TRBJ2-5; 10 bases agree with TRBD2. The V gene end was trimmed by 5 bases and the J gene end by 2 bases; junction bases not matched to a gene: 5. This CDR3 region has 15 residues. Germline-derived CDR1 and CDR2 are MNHEY and SVGAGI. This chain's CDR3 is CASSTPLAGQETQYF. For the CDR3, the DNA is TGTGCCAGCAGTACCCCACTAGCGGGGCAAGAGACCCAGTACTTC.

The gene calls are TRBV2 and TRBJ1-1; possibly TRBD1 for D (5 bases). CDR3 length equals 13 residues. Germline V gives CDR1 SNHLY, CDR2 FYNNEI. V lost 4 bases and J lost 0, with 6 bases in between. The CDR3 loop reads CASSGQLNTEAFF. CDR3 DNA sequence: TGTGCCAGCAGTGGACAGTTGAACACTGAAGCTTTCTTT.